This T cell receptor (beta chain) was sequenced for a study of T cells expressing NK-cell markers. Across the whole study: Out of eight donors sequenced, seven tested HCMV-seropositive and the remaining one seronegative.

From its re-call of the 5' RACE reads, TCRdb lists each CDR3 protein once, without DNA. Its table records some 340,000 distinct CDR3 sequences. CDR3 length: 16 amino acids. The rearrangement joins TRBV5-3 to TRBJ2-1; TCRdb names TRBD1, which stays unverified in the absence of DNA. TRBV5-3 counts as an open reading frame of uncertain function. The receptor comes from a man between 18 and 69 years old in good health. The sequenced sample was blood T cells: a sorted CD56 or NKG2C T cell subset, CD4+ or CD8+ T cells, or bulk PBMC T cells (not recorded which). This CDR3 reads CARTNLEEGAYNEQFF.